This TCR beta chain was found in a study of blood T cell repertoires in COVID-19. Under the authors' procedure: Using reference gene primer amplification, nucleated cell counts were estimated. Generated by immunoSEQ multiplex PCR, the TCRdb table keeps only in-frame clones and is missing some. That table supplies the V and J calls and clone size; D and trimming were determined from the DNA. The sample carries roughly 120,000 clones, about nine tenths recorded once. This receptor was obtained from a human donor in a cohort sampled during active COVID-19. The specimen was peripheral blood.

The CDR3 DNA reads as TGTGCCTGGATATACGACAGGGCGAATTCACCCCTCCACTTT. Its translation is CAWIYDRANSPLHF. The chain joins TRBV30 to TRBJ1-6; 7 bases match TRBD1. The length of the CDR3 is 14 residues. CDR1 is GTSNPN, CDR2 SVGIG, per germline (reference sequence). V was pared by 4 bases and J by 7 bases, with 7 bases of the junction left unmatched.